The clone carrying this TCR beta chain ranks as medium-sized in terms of frequency. As yet, its antigen is unknown. Between the trimmed V and J ends, which lost 0 bases and 1 base, there was a span of 6 bases. Germline lookup yields CDR1 SEHNR and CDR2 FQNEAQ (reference sequence). There are 14 residues in the CDR3. The data belong to a study of cytomegalovirus exposure and HLA in healthy donors. Whole-study findings and limits: Testing in vitro showed three CMV-associated chains specific for CMV antigens. A later analysis linked about 17,000 TCR beta sequences to HLA alleles at 0.05 false discovery rate. Investigators reported under 200 TCR beta chains as tied to cytomegalovirus.

This PCR relied on a set of 60 Vbeta primers and 13 Jbeta primers. Profiled with immunoSEQ multiplex PCR; TCRdb holds only in-frame clones, not every one. Here the sample table reports 29,000 or so clones. Sequenced material: PBMCs. The sequence was obtained from a man in his thirties or forties in good health and CMV-seronegative. The rearrangement joins TRBV7-9 to TRBJ1-1, with a possible D match to TRBD1 (6 bases). The DNA of the CDR3 is TGTGCCAGCAGCTTAGCGGACAGGAACACTGAAGCTTTCTTT. Translation: CASSLADRNTEAFF.